The entry that follows covers one T cell receptor beta chain sequence. Its antigen remains unknown. These data come from a study of cytomegalovirus exposure and HLA in healthy donors. Broader study findings: The authors confirmed in vitro that three CMV-associated chains were specific for CMV antigens.

Researchers ran the PCR with 60 Vbeta and 13 Jbeta primers. Measured with immunoSEQ multiplex PCR; TCRdb has only the in-frame clones, and not every one. The table lists 140,000 to 150,000 clones, around 78% of them singletons, with 1.5% to 2% in the top ten. Germline V gene data show CDR1 as LGHNA and CDR2 as YSLEER. CDR3 length equals 14 residues. Trimming shortened V by 3 bases and J by 5 bases, and 12 bases separated the two germline ends. V gene TRBV4-3 combines with J gene TRBJ2-3; D perhaps matches TRBD1 (6 bases). The sequencing sample was made of PBMCs. The TCR was taken from a woman younger than 35 in good health and CMV-seronegative. CDR3 coding DNA: TGCGCCAGCAGCCAGGGCAGGGGTCGAGATACGCAGTATTTT. Its translation: CASSQGRGRDTQYF.